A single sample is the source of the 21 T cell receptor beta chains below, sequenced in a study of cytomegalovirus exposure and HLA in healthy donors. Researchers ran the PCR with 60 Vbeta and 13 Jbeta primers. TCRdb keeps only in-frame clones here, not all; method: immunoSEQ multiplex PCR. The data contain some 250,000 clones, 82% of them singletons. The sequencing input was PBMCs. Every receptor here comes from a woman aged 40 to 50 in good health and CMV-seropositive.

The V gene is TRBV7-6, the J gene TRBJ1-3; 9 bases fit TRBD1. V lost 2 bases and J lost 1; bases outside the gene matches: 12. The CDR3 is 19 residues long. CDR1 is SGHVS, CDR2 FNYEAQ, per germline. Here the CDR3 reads CASSLIPLGQGGSGNTIYF. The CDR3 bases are TGTGCCAGCAGCTTAATTCCACTGGGACAGGGAGGGTCTGGAAACACCATATATTTT.

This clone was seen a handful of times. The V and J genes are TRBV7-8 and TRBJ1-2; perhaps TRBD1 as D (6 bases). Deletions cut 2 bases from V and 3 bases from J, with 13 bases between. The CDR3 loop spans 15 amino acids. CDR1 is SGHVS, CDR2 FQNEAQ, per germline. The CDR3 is CASSLLEGVDYGYTF. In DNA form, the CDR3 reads TGTGCCAGCAGCTTACTTGAGGGGGTGGACTATGGCTACACCTTC.

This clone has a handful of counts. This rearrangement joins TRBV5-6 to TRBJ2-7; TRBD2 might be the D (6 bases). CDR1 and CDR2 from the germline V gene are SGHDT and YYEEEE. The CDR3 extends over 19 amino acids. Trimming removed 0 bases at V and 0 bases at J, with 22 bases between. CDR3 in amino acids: CASSLVPYLTRGLSYEQYF. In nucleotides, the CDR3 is TGTGCCAGCAGCTTGGTCCCCTACCTGACTAGAGGCCTCTCCTACGAGCAGTACTTC.

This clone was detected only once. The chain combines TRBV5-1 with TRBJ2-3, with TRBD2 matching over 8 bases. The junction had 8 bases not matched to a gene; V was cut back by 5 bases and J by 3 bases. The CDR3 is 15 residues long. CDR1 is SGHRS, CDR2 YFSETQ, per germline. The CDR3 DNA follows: TGCGCCAGCAGTGGAAGCGGGGGATTTACAGATACGCAGTATTTT. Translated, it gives CASSGSGGFTDTQYF.

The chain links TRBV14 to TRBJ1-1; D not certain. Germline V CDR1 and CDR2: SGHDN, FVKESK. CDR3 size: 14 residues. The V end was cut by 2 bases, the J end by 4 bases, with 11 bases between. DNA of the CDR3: TGTGCCAGCAGCCAAACGACAATCGGCACTGAAGCTTTCTTT. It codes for CASSQTTIGTEAFF.

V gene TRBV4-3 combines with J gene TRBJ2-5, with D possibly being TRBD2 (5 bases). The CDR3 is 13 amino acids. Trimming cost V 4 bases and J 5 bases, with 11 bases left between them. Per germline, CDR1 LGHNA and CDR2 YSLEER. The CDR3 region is CASSPGLVETQYF. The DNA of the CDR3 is TGCGCCAGCAGCCCAGGACTTGTGGAGACCCAGTACTTC.

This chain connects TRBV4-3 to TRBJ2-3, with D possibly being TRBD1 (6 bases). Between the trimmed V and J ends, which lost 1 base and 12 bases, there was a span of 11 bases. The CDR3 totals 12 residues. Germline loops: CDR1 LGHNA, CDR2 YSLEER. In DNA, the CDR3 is TGCGCCAGCAGCCAAGGCAGGGGTTATCAGTATTTT. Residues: CASSQGRGYQYF.

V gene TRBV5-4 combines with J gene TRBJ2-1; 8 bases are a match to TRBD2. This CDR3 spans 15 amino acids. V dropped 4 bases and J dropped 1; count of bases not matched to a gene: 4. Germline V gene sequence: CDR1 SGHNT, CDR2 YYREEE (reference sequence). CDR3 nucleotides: TGTGCCAGCAGCCCGGGAGGGGAGTCCTACAATGAGCAGTTCTTC. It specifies CASSPGGESYNEQFF.

In nucleotides, the CDR3 is TGCGCCAGCAGCTGGGGGACAGGGGGCGCCTTAAGAAACACCATATATTTT. Its translation: CASSWGTGGALRNTIYF. The V call is TRBV5-1, the J call TRBJ1-3, with TRBD1 matching over 12 bases. From germline, CDR1 is SGHRS and CDR2 YFSETQ. With V trimmed by 3 bases and J by 5 bases, 9 bases remained unmatched. The CDR3 totals 17 residues.

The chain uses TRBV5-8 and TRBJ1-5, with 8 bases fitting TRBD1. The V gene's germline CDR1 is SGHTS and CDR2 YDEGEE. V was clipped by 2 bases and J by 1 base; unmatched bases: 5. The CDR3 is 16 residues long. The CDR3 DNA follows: TGTGCCAGCAGCTTTTCCACAGGGGGGAGCAATCAGCCCCAGCATTTT. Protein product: CASSFSTGGSNQPQHF.

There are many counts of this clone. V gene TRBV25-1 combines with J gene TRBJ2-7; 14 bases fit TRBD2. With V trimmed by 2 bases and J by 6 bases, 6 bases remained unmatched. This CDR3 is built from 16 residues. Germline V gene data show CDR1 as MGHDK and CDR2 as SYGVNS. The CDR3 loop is CASSERGLAGAREQYF. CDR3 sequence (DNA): TGTGCCAGCAGTGAAAGGGGACTAGCGGGAGCTCGCGAGCAGTACTTC.

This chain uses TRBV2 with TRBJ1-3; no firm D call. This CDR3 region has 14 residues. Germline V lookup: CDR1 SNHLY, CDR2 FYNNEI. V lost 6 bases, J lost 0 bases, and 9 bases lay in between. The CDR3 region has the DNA TGTGCCAGCAGCCCACAGAGCTCTGGAAACACCATATATTTT. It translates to CASSPQSSGNTIYF.

CDR3 amino acids: CASSAISRGATEAFF. CDR3 DNA: TGTGCCAGCAGTGCTATTTCTCGGGGGGCCACTGAAGCTTTCTTT. The chain carries TRBV6-1 and TRBJ1-1, with D tentatively TRBD1 (6 bases). Deletions cut 4 bases from V and 4 bases from J, with 16 bases between. Germline CDR1 MNHNS, CDR2 SASEGT. The CDR3 spans 15 residues.

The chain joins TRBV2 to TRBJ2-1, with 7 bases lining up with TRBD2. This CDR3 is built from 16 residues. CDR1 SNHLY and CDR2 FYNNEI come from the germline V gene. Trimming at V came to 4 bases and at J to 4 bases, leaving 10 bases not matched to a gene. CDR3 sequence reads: CASSAGIAGTYNEQFF. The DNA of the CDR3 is TGTGCCAGCAGTGCGGGGATAGCGGGTACTTACAATGAGCAGTTCTTC.

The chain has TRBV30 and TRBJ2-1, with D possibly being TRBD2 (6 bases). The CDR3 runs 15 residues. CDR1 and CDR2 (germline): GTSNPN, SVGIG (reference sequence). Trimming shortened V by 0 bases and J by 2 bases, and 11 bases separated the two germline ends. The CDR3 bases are TGTGCCTGGAGTGTACGGGGACTCACCTACAATGAGCAGTTCTTC. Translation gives CAWSVRGLTYNEQFF.

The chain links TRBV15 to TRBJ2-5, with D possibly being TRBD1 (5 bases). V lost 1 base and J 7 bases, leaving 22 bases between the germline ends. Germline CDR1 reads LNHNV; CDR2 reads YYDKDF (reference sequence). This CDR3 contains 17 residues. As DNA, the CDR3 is TGTGCCACCAGCAGAGGAGTGGGGCCTAGGTCCGAAGGGACCCAGTACTTC. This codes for CATSRGVGPRSEGTQYF.

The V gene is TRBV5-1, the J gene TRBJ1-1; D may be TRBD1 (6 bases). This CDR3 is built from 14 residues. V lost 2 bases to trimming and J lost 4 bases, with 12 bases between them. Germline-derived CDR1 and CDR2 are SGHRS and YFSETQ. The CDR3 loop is CASSFTGIGTEAFF. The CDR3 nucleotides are TGCGCCAGCAGCTTCACAGGGATCGGCACTGAAGCTTTCTTT.

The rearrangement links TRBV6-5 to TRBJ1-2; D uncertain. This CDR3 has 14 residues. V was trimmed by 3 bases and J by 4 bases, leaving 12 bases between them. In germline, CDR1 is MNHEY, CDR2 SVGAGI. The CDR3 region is CASSYGGLGYGYTF. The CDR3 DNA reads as TGTGCCAGCAGTTATGGAGGATTGGGCTATGGCTACACCTTC.

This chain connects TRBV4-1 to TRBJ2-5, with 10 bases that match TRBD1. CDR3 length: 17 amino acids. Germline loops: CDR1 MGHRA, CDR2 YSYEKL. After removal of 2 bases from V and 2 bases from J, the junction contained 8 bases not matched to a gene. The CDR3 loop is CASSQLTTGGSQETQYF. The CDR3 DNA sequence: TGCGCCAGCAGCCAATTAACGACAGGGGGCAGTCAAGAGACCCAGTACTTC.

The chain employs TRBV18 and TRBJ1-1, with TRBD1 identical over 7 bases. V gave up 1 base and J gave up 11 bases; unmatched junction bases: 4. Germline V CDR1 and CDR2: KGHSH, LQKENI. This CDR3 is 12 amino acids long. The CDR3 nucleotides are TGTGCCAGCTCACCACGGGCAGGGGGGGCTTTCTTT. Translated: CASSPRAGGAFF.

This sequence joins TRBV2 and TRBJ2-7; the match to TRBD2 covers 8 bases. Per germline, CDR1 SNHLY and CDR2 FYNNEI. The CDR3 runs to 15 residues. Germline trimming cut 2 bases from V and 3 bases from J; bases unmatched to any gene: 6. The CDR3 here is CASSESGSTHYEQYF. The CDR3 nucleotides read TGTGCCAGCAGTGAAAGCGGGAGCACTCACTACGAGCAGTACTTC.